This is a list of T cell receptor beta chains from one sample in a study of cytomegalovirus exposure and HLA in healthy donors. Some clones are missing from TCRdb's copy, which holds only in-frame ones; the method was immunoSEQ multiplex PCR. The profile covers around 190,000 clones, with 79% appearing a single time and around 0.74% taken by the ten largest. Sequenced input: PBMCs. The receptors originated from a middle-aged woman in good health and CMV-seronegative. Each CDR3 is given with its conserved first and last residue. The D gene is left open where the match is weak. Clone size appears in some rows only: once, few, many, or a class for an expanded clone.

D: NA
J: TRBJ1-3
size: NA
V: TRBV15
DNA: TGTGCCACCAGCAGAGGCGGGGTAGTTCGAAACACCATATATTTT
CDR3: CATSRGGVVRNTIYF

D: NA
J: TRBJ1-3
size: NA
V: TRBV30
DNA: TGTGCCTGGAGTTTAAGAAGGGGCGACTCTGGAAACACCATATATTTT
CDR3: CAWSLRRGDSGNTIYF

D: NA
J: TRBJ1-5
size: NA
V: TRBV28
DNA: TGTGCCAGCAGTATACCCAACAGGGTTCCCTATCAGCCCCAGCATTTT
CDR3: CASSIPNRVPYQPQHF

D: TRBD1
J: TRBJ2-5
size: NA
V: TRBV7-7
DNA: TGTGCTAGCAGCCCCAGGGGGCAAGAGACCCAGTACTTC
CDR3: CASSPRGQETQYF

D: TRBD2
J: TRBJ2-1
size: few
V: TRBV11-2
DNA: TGTGCCAGCAGCTTGGGACTAGCGGGGGATGAGCAGTTCTTC
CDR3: CASSLGLAGDEQFF

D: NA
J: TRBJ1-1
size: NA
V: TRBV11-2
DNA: TGTGCCAGCAGCTTGGGCCGCCGTGAAGCTTTCTTT
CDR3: CASSLGRREAFF

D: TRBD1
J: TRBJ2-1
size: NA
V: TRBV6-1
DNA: TGTGCCAGCAGCCCGGGACAGGGTTTTGATGAGCAGTTCTTC
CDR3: CASSPGQGFDEQFF

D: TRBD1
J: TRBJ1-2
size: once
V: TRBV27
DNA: TGTGCCAGCAGTATGACAGGGGTTAATGGCTACACCTTC
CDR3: CASSMTGVNGYTF

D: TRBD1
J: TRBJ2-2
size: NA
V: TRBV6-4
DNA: TGTGCCAGCAGCCGACAGGGGGCCTTCACCGGGGAGCTGTTTTTT
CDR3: CASSRQGAFTGELFF

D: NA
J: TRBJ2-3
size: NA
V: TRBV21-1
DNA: TGTGCCAGCAGCACCCTAGCGGGGGGGGTTGTTGAGGCAGATACGCAGTATTTT
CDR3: CASSTLAGGVVEADTQYF

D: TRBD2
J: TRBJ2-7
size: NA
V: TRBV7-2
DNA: TGTGCCAGCAGCTTAGACGGCGGGGGTAGCCCTTACGAGCAGTACTTC
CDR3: CASSLDGGGSPYEQYF

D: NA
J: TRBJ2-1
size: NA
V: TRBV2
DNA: TGTGCCAGCAGTGATGAAGCGACCAATGAGCAGTTCTTC
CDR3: CASSDEATNEQFF

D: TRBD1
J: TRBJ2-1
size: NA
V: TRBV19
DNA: TGTGCCAGCATGGACAGGGGAGGTGAGCAGTTCTTC
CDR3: CASMDRGGEQFF

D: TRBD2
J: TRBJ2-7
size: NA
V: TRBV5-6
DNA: TGTGCCAGCAGCTGGGGAGGGGCTAGCGGGACCGAGCAGTACTTC
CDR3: CASSWGGASGTEQYF

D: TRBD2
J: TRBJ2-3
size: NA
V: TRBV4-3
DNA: TGCGCCAGCAGCCAACCCGGGACTAGCGAAGGCACGCAGTATTTT
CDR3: CASSQPGTSEGTQYF

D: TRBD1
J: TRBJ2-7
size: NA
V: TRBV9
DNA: TGTGCCAGCAGCGTAAGTGACAGGGCCCACGAGCAGTACTTC
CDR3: CASSVSDRAHEQYF

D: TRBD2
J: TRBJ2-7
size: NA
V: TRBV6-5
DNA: TGTGCCACCCAAGTAGCGGGAGGCTACGAGCAGTACTTC
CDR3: CATQVAGGYEQYF

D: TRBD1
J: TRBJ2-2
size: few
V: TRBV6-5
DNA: TGTGCCAGCAGTTTCCGCCCCAGGGGGCATACCGGGGAGCTGTTTTTT
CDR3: CASSFRPRGHTGELFF

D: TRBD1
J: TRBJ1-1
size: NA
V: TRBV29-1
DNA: TGCAGCGTTACGACAGGGGGATGGACTGAAGCTTTCTTT
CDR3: CSVTTGGWTEAFF

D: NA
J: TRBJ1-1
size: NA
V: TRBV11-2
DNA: TGTGCCAGCAGCTTAGTGACAGGCAGGGCGGGTGAAGCTTTCTTT
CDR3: CASSLVTGRAGEAFF

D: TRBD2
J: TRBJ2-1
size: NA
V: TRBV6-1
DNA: TGTGCCAGCAGTGAATCAAAACTAGCGGGGTACCACAATGAGCAGTTCTTC
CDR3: CASSESKLAGYHNEQFF

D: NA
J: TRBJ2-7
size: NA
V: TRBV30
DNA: TGTGCCTGGAGCTTAGAAGTGGGGGGCGAGCAGTACTTC
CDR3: CAWSLEVGGEQYF

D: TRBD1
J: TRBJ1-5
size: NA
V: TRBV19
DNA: TGTGCCACCGCGCCCCCGGGACAGGGTAGGAATCAGCCCCAGCATTTT
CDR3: CATAPPGQGRNQPQHF

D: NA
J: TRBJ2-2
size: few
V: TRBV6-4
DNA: TGTGCCATTACCGTCCCAGGAGGGTCCGGGGAGCTGTTTTTT
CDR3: CAITVPGGSGELFF

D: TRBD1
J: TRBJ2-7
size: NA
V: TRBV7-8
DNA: TGTGCCAGCAGCTTATTAGGACAGGGGGGGGAGCAGTACTTC
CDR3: CASSLLGQGGEQYF

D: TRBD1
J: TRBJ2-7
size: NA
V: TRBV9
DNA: TGTGCCAGCAGCCCATCCTTAGGGACAGGGGTGCAGGAGCAGTACTTC
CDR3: CASSPSLGTGVQEQYF

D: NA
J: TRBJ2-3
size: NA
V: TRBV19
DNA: TGTGCCAGTAGCCAGACAGGGACTAGCACAGATACGCAGTATTTT
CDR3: CASSQTGTSTDTQYF

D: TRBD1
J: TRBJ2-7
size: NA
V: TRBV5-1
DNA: TGCGCCAGCAGCTTGGGGGGACAGGGACGCGAGCAGTACTTC
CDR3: CASSLGGQGREQYF

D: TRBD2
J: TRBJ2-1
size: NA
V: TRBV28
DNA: TGTGCCAGCAACTCGCAACTAGCGGAGAGCTCCTACAATGAGCAGTTCTTC
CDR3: CASNSQLAESSYNEQFF

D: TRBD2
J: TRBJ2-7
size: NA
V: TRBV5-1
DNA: TGCGCCAGCAGCTTCGCTAGCGGGGGGGCAGCCGAGCAGTACTTC
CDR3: CASSFASGGAAEQYF

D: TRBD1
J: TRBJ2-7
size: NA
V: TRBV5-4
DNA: TGTGCCAGCAGCGTGGGACAGGGGAGGGGCGAGCAGTACTTC
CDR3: CASSVGQGRGEQYF

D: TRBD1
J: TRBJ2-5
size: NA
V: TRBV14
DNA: TGTGCCAGCAGCCAAACAGGGGTAGAGACCCAGTACTTC
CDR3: CASSQTGVETQYF

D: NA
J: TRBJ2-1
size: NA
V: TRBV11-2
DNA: TGTGCCAGCAGCTTTCCCTCCCCTGAGCAGTTCTTC
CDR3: CASSFPSPEQFF

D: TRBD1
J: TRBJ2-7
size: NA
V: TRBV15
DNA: TGTGCCACCGGTGTCCCGGCAGGGGGAGATTACGAGCAGTACTTC
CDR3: CATGVPAGGDYEQYF

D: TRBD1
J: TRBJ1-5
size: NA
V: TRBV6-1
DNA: TGTGCCAGCAGAGTTGGGACAGGGAATAATCAGCCCCAGCATTTT
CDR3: CASRVGTGNNQPQHF

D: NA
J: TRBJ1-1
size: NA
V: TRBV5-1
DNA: TGCGCCAGCCGTCCCCACACGAACACTGAAGCTTTCTTT
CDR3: CASRPHTNTEAFF

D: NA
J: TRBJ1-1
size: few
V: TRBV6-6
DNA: TGTGCCAGCAGTTTTTCCGACACTGAAGCTTTCTTT
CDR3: CASSFSDTEAFF

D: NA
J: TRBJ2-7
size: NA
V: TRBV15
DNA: TGTGCCACCAGCAGGGCAGACACCATGGGGAGGCAGTACTTC
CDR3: CATSRADTMGRQYF

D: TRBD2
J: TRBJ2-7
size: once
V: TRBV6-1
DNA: TGTGCCAGCAGTGATTCTAGCGGGCCCTACGAGCAGTACTTC
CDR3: CASSDSSGPYEQYF

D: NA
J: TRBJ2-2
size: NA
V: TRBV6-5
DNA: TGTGCCAGCCGCCAGGGGACCTCCACCGGGGAGCTGTTTTTT
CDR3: CASRQGTSTGELFF

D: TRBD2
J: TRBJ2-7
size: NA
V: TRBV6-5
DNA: TGTGCCAGCAGTTACGCCCAGGGAGGGCCCTACGAGCAGTACTTC
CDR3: CASSYAQGGPYEQYF

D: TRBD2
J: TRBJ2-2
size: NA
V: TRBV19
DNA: TGTGCCAGTAGTCTGAGCGGGGTGATCACCGGGGAGCTGTTTTTT
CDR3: CASSLSGVITGELFF

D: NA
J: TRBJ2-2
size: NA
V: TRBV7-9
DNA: TGTGCCAGCAGCTTGCTTGCGGACACCGGGGAGCTGTTTTTT
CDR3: CASSLLADTGELFF

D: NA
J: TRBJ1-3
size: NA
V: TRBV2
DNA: TGTGCCAGCAGTGAAACAGGCAGGGGATCTGGAAACACCATATATTTT
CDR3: CASSETGRGSGNTIYF

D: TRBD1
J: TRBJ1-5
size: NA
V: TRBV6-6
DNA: TGTGCCAGCAGTTTGACAGGGGGCAGCAATCAGCCCCAGCATTTT
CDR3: CASSLTGGSNQPQHF

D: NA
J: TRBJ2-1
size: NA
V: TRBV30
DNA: TGTGCCTGGAGTCTTCCCCCGGGAGCGGAGCAGTTCTTC
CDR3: CAWSLPPGAEQFF

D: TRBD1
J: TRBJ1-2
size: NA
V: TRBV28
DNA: TGTGCCAGCAGTTTCTCTGACAGGGGAGGACAAGGCTACACCTTC
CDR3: CASSFSDRGGQGYTF

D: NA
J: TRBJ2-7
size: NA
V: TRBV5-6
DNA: TGTGCCAGCAGCTTGGTTCGGGGAGAAAGAATCGGGAGATCCTACGAGCAGTACTTC
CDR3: CASSLVRGERIGRSYEQYF

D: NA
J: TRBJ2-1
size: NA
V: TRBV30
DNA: TGTGCCTGGGGCCACAATGAGCAGTTCTTC
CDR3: CAWGHNEQFF

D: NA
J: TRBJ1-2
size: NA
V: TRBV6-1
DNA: TGTGCCAGCAGTGAAGGACTGGGAAGCGGCTATGGCTACACCTTC
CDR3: CASSEGLGSGYGYTF

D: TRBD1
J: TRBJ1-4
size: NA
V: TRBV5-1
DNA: TGCGCCAGCAGCGCACAGGGGGCAACTAATGAAAAACTGTTTTTT
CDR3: CASSAQGATNEKLFF

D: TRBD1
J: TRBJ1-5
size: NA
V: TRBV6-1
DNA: TGTGCCAGCAGTGAAAACAGGGGCGTCAATCAGCCCCAGCATTTT
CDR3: CASSENRGVNQPQHF

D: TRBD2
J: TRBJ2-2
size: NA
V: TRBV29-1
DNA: TGCAGCGTGGAGGGGACTAGCGGGAGGGGGGAGCTGTTTTTT
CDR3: CSVEGTSGRGELFF

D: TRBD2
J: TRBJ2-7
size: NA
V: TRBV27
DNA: TGTGCCAGCAGCTCCCGTGGGACTAGCGGGAGGGTGGACCACTACGAGCAGTACTTC
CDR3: CASSSRGTSGRVDHYEQYF

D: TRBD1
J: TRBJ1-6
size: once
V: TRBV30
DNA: TGTGCCTGGAGTTTCGGACAGGGGCTGTACAATTCACCCCTCCACTTT
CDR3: CAWSFGQGLYNSPLHF

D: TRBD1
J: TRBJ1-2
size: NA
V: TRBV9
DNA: TGTGCCAGCAGCGTAGTTCACAGGGGAGAGGGCTACACCTTC
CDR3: CASSVVHRGEGYTF

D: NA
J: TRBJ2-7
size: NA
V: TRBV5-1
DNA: TGCGCCAGCAGCCCCCTGACAGAAAACGAGCAGTACTTC
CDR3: CASSPLTENEQYF

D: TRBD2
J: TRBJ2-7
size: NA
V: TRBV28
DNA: TGTGCCAGCAGTTCCGAGATGACTAGCGGAACCTACGAGCAGTACTTC
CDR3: CASSSEMTSGTYEQYF